This T cell receptor beta chain is from a study of control samples from healthy donors and cancer patients. The V gene lost 1 base and the J gene lost 5 bases, with 8 bases spanning the gap. Germline V gene lookup returns CDR1 SGHVS and CDR2 FQNEAQ. The CDR3 consists of 13 residues. The repertoire was sequenced with immunoSEQ multiplex PCR; TCRdb's copy has only in-frame clones and lacks some. In the table there are 90,000 to 150,000 clones, roughly 92% of which are singletons. This sequence was found in a woman under 30 in good health. Sample: blood. This sequence joins TRBV7-8 and TRBJ1-2, with D uncertain. CDR3 nucleotide sequence: TGTGCCAGCAGCTTAGGAAGAGGGTATGGCTACACCTTC. It yields the protein CASSLGRGYGYTF.